This record looks at one T cell receptor (beta chain) sequence and its context. Its antigen is as yet unknown. At one end the junction does not follow the germline gene, possibly because of a read error. The PCR made use of 60 Vbeta and 13 Jbeta primers. TCRdb keeps only in-frame clones here, not all; method: immunoSEQ multiplex PCR. This sample has some 180,000 clones, with around 70% found just once. The sample belongs to a study of cytomegalovirus exposure and HLA in healthy donors. Study-wide points: The study designated 164 TCR beta chains cytomegalovirus-associated. A further, later analysis showed that HLA-associated TCR beta chains (compared with equally common others) were more clonally expanded.

Specimen: PBMCs. This TCR was recovered from a male donor in good health and CMV-seronegative.

The CDR3 nucleotides read TGTGCCAGCAGCTCCACGTTGCCCGGGACAGGAGCTAATTATGGCTACACCTTC. This translates into CASSSTLPGTGANYGYTF. The chain combines TRBV11-2 with TRBJ1-2; 8 bases map to TRBD1. The length of the CDR3 is 18 residues. Germline loops: CDR1 SGHAT, CDR2 FQNNGV.